This passage covers 31 T cell receptor beta chains from one sample sequenced in a study of long-term antiretroviral therapy in people with HIV. Survey-level immunoSEQ v3.0 assays were run. Libraries were prepared by immunoSEQ multiplex PCR; TCRdb keeps only in-frame clonotypes and omits some of them. The sample lists 15,000 to 20,000 clones, around 89% occurring once. This material consisted of unsorted PBMCs, taken 4.2 years after starting antiretroviral therapy. The receptor set was obtained from a man in his fifties with HIV.

This rearrangement joins TRBV10-3 to TRBJ2-3; the D gene is possibly TRBD2 (6 bases). Germline V gene lookup returns CDR1 ENHRY and CDR2 SYGVKD. The CDR3 covers 13 residues. The V gene lost 7 bases and the J gene lost 0 bases, with 8 bases spanning the gap. The CDR3 is CAIMGGSTDTQYF. CDR3 in DNA: TGTGCCATCATGGGGGGAAGCACAGATACGCAGTATTTT.

This clone was seen once. The chain links TRBV30 to TRBJ1-2, with TRBD1 matching over 8 bases. The length of the CDR3 is 13 residues. V lost 5 bases, J lost 6 bases, and 8 bases stayed unmatched. The V gene's germline CDR1 is GTSNPN and CDR2 SVGIG (reference sequence). For the CDR3, the DNA is TGTGCCTGGGGGGGCGGCAGGGGGCATGGCTACACCTTC. It codes for CAWGGGRGHGYTF.

The chain recombines TRBV19 with TRBJ2-3, with 8 bases identical to TRBD2. Germline V lookup: CDR1 LNHDA, CDR2 SQIVND (reference sequence). Trimming took 6 bases from V and 4 from J; bases not matched to a gene: 12. The CDR3 totals 16 residues. Here the CDR3 reads CASSTPGGTRADTQYF. In DNA form, the CDR3 reads TGTGCCAGTAGCACCCCCGGGGGGACTAGAGCAGATACGCAGTATTTT. The whole variable domain, remainder taken from reference TRBV19 and TRBJ2-3, is DGGITQSPKYLFRKEGQNVTLSCEQNLNHDAMYWYRQDPGQGLRLIYYSQIVNDFQKGDIAEGYSVSREKKESFPLTVTSAQKNPTAFYLCASSTPGGTRADTQYFGPGTRLTVL.

This rearrangement joins TRBV10-3 to TRBJ2-1; TRBD2 is a possible D gene (5 bases). Trimming removed 4 bases at V and 2 bases at J, with 12 bases between. In germline, CDR1 is ENHRY, CDR2 SYGVKD. This CDR3 has 15 residues. The CDR3 here is CAISAEVFPYNEQFF. As DNA, the CDR3 is TGTGCCATCAGTGCGGAGGTTTTCCCCTACAATGAGCAGTTCTTC.

This clone was recorded only once. This sequence joins TRBV5-4 and TRBJ2-1; a weak D match, TRBD1 (6 bases). Germline V gene sequence: CDR1 SGHNT, CDR2 YYREEE (reference sequence). The CDR3 covers 15 residues. V gave up 0 bases and J gave up 7 bases, with 14 bases separating them. In DNA form, the CDR3 reads TGTGCCAGCAGCTTGGATCAGGGGTCCGGGAATGAGCAGTTCTTC. Encoded protein: CASSLDQGSGNEQFF.

V usage is TRBV7-8 and J usage is TRBJ2-7; D is uncertain. There are 15 residues in the CDR3. CDR1 and CDR2 from the germline V gene are SGHVS and FQNEAQ. V dropped 0 bases and J dropped 5 bases, with 14 bases sitting between them. Written as DNA, the CDR3 is TGTGCCAGCAGCTTAGCGGCGTCCTTTAGGGACGAGCAGTACTTC. It is translated as CASSLAASFRDEQYF.

This rearrangement joins TRBV30 to TRBJ1-5, with D perhaps matching TRBD1 (5 bases). Germline V gives CDR1 GTSNPN, CDR2 SVGIG (reference sequence). Trimming cost V 3 bases and J 0 bases, with 9 bases left between them. The CDR3 consists of 14 residues. The CDR3 nucleotides are TGTGCCTGGAGCCGGGACGGTAGCAATCAGCCCCAGCATTTT. Translation: CAWSRDGSNQPQHF.

The genes are TRBV4-3 and TRBJ1-2, with D uncertain. CDR1 LGHNA and CDR2 YSLEER come from the germline V gene. The CDR3 is 17 residues long. Trimming removed 0 bases at V and 2 bases at J, with 16 bases between. CDR3 sequence (DNA): TGCGCCAGCAGCCAAGATCTGTCCGTCACAGACAACTATGGCTACACCTTC. This translates into CASSQDLSVTDNYGYTF.

V is TRBV5-1 and J is TRBJ2-3; the D gene could be TRBD1 or TRBD2 (6 bases each). The CDR3 contains 18 residues. Trimming left V 3 bases short and J 4 bases short, with 24 bases between. Germline V gives CDR1 SGHRS, CDR2 YFSETQ. CDR3 sequence reads: CASSWDPEQGGEPDTQYF. CDR3 DNA: TGCGCCAGCAGCTGGGACCCCGAACAGGGCGGGGAGCCAGATACGCAGTATTTT. Full variable domain (remainder filled in from reference TRBV5-1 and TRBJ2-3): KAGVTQTPRYLIKTRGQQVTLSCSPISGHRSVSWYQQTPGQGLQFLFEYFSETQRNKGNFPGRFSGRQFSNSRSEMNVSTLELGDSALYLCASSWDPEQGGEPDTQYFGPGTRLTVL.

The genes are TRBV11-2 and TRBJ1-1; possibly TRBD1 for D (5 bases). Trimming took 1 base from V and 3 from J, leaving 9 bases between them. This CDR3 has 14 amino acids. CDR1 and CDR2 from the germline V gene are SGHAT and FQNNGV. CDR3: CASSLGGRDTEAFF. CDR3 nucleotide sequence: TGTGCCAGCAGCTTAGGGGGGAGGGACACTGAAGCTTTCTTT.

CDR3 sequence: CASSLGLAGGPDTQYF. Here the CDR3 DNA reads TGTGCCAGCAGCTTGGGGTTAGCGGGGGGCCCAGATACGCAGTATTTT. The V and J genes are TRBV5-5 and TRBJ2-3; 10 bases are a match to TRBD2. J was trimmed by 4 bases and V by 0 bases; bases with no gene match: 5. The CDR3 length is 16 residues. The germline V gene has CDR1 SGHKS and CDR2 YYEKEE (reference sequence).

The table lists this clone with a few counts. The rearrangement links TRBV30 to TRBJ1-1; D remains ambiguous. CDR1 and CDR2 from the germline V gene are GTSNPN and SVGIG (reference sequence). V shed 3 bases and J shed 0 bases, with 11 bases lying between them. The CDR3 sequence is 14 residues long. The CDR3 protein is CAWSPETLNTEAFF. CDR3 DNA sequence: TGTGCCTGGAGCCCGGAGACTCTGAACACTGAAGCTTTCTTT.

This rearrangement joins TRBV7-9 to TRBJ2-3; unclear D gene. Trimming removed 3 bases at V and 0 bases at J, with 7 bases between. The CDR3 runs to 14 residues. CDR1 SEHNR and CDR2 FQNEAQ come from the germline V gene (reference sequence). The CDR3 DNA reads TGTGCCAGCAGCTTCCCGACTAGCACAGATACGCAGTATTTT. This translates into CASSFPTSTDTQYF.

The rearrangement links TRBV25-1 to TRBJ1-1; D call uncertain. V shed 7 bases and J shed 1 base, with 10 bases lying between them. Germline CDR1 is MGHDK and CDR2 is SYGVNS. The CDR3 spans 13 residues. The CDR3 region has the DNA TGTGCCAGCACCCGGGCCCAGAACACTGAAGCTTTCTTT. This sequence encodes CASTRAQNTEAFF.

The chain joins TRBV9 to TRBJ1-2, with D unresolved. Trimming cost V 0 bases and J 6 bases, with 3 bases left between them. Per germline, CDR1 SGDLS and CDR2 YYNGEE. This CDR3 has 11 amino acids. CDR3 nucleotides: TGTGCCAGCAGCGTAGCTGATGGCTACACCTTC. This codes for CASSVADGYTF.

The chain has TRBV5-4 and TRBJ2-1; 7 bases align to TRBD2. CDR1 is SGHNT and CDR2 is YYREEE in the germline V gene (reference sequence). The CDR3 runs 15 residues. Trimming removed 0 bases from V and 4 bases from J; junction bases left unmatched: 4. The CDR3: CASSLESGGYNEQFF. CDR3 DNA sequence: TGTGCCAGCAGCTTGGAGTCGGGGGGTTACAATGAGCAGTTCTTC.

This clone was observed a single time. The chain carries TRBV5-1 and TRBJ2-3, with 7 positions matching TRBD1. This CDR3 region has 16 residues. Germline assignment: CDR1 SGHRS and CDR2 YFSETQ. V lost 0 bases and J lost 5; bases outside the gene matches: 9. The CDR3 protein is CASSLALGQYGDTQYF. The CDR3 nucleotides read TGCGCCAGCAGCTTGGCCTTGGGACAGTATGGAGATACGCAGTATTTT.

The chain has TRBV10-2 and TRBJ1-1, with a weak D call TRBD1 (5 bases). V was clipped by 6 bases and J by 0 bases, with 5 bases between them. CDR3 length: 12 residues. Germline V lookup: CDR1 WSHSY, CDR2 SAAADI. The CDR3 region is CASRGVNTEAFF. CDR3 nucleotides: TGCGCCAGCAGGGGGGTGAACACTGAAGCTTTCTTT.

This clone has only a few counts. The chain combines TRBV2 with TRBJ2-7, with a weak D call TRBD2 (6 bases). There are 14 residues in the CDR3. The germline V and J ends were trimmed by 6 bases and 5 bases, with 17 bases remaining between them. CDR1 and CDR2 (germline): SNHLY, FYNNEI. CDR3 region: CASSILGSGDEQYF. In DNA form, the CDR3 reads TGTGCCAGCAGCATACTCGGGAGTGGAGACGAGCAGTACTTC.

The J gene is TRBJ1-2, the V gene TRBV20-1; D might be TRBD1 (5 bases). V was clipped by 7 bases and J by 4 bases, with 10 bases between them. Germline CDR1 is DFQATT and CDR2 is SNEGSKA (reference sequence). This CDR3 region has 11 residues. The CDR3 DNA reads TGCAGTGGGGGCGAGATCTATGGCTACACCTTC. Encoded protein: CSGGEIYGYTF.

The chain carries TRBV13 and TRBJ2-2; 7 nucleotides line up with TRBD1. This CDR3 is built from 16 residues. Germline V CDR1 and CDR2: PRHDT, FYEKMQ (reference sequence). The ends lost 5 bases at V and 5 bases at J; junction bases unmatched: 11. DNA of the CDR3: TGTGCCAGCAGCCTTCCGACAGGGTCCCCAACCGGGGAGCTGTTTTTT. Its translation is CASSLPTGSPTGELFF.

This clone is a singleton in its sample. This rearrangement joins TRBV5-1 to TRBJ2-1; 8 nucleotides align to TRBD2. The junction had 7 bases not matched to a gene; V was cut back by 1 base and J by 7 bases. Per germline, CDR1 SGHRS and CDR2 YFSETQ. The CDR3 spans 15 residues. CDR3: CASSLISGGLNEQFF. The CDR3 DNA is TGCGCCAGCAGCTTGATAAGCGGGGGTCTAAATGAGCAGTTCTTC.

The chain is built from TRBV10-3 and TRBJ1-5; D call uncertain. Trimming removed 2 bases at V and 5 bases at J, with 10 bases between. The CDR3 totals 14 residues. CDR1 and CDR2 (germline): ENHRY, SYGVKD. The CDR3, as DNA: TGTGCCATCAGTGAGGAGTTCCCCGATCAGCCCCAGCATTTT. Translated, it gives CAISEEFPDQPQHF.

The J gene is TRBJ2-7, the V gene TRBV2; D perhaps matches TRBD2 (5 bases). The V and J ends lost 3 bases and 0 bases respectively, with 9 bases between them. The CDR3 length is 14 residues. The germline CDR1 and CDR2 sequences are SNHLY and FYNNEI. CDR3 sequence (DNA): TGTGCCAGCAGTGACCGGGAAAGCTCCTACGAGCAGTACTTC. This translates into CASSDRESSYEQYF.

The V and J genes are TRBV5-1 and TRBJ2-2; 9 bases align to TRBD1. The CDR3 consists of 15 residues. Germline CDR1 SGHRS, CDR2 YFSETQ. V dropped 10 bases and J dropped 3; count of bases not matched to a gene: 10. CDR3 coding DNA: TGCGCCTCAAGAGCGGGACAGGGCGACACCGGGGAGCTGTTTTTT. It yields the protein CASRAGQGDTGELFF.

The J gene is TRBJ1-1, the V gene TRBV28; 9 bases are a match to TRBD1. Germline V gene data show CDR1 as MDHEN and CDR2 as SYDVKM. The CDR3 is 15 residues long. The V and J ends lost 6 bases and 5 bases, in that order; junction bases with no gene match: 10. CDR3 sequence (DNA): TGTGCCAGCAGCCGAGCGGACAGGGGCGGGACTGAAGCTTTCTTT. Translating it yields CASSRADRGGTEAFF.

V usage is TRBV18 and J usage is TRBJ1-6, with 7 bases matching TRBD1. The CDR3 contains 14 residues. J was trimmed by 11 bases and V by 5 bases; bases with no gene match: 9. In germline, CDR1 is KGHSH, CDR2 LQKENI. CDR3 nucleotide sequence: TGTGCCAGCTCATCCTCCGGACAGGCTCCACCCCTCCACTTT. The encoded protein is CASSSSGQAPPLHF.

The chain joins TRBV5-1 to TRBJ2-5; D might be TRBD1 (5 bases). Trimming pared 1 base from V and 5 bases from J, leaving 9 bases between. Germline-derived CDR1 and CDR2 are SGHRS and YFSETQ. This CDR3 region has 13 residues. CDR3: CASSLKGPETQYF. In DNA, the CDR3 is TGCGCCAGCAGCTTGAAGGGGCCGGAGACCCAGTACTTC.

The V and J genes are TRBV11-2 and TRBJ2-7; 13 nucleotides agree with TRBD2. Trimming at V came to 0 bases and at J to 6 bases, leaving 2 bases not matched to a gene. Germline assignment: CDR1 SGHAT and CDR2 FQNNGV. CDR3 length: 15 residues. The CDR3 nucleotides are TGTGCCAGCAGCTTAGACTGGACTAGCGGGGGCGAGCAGTACTTC. This gives the protein CASSLDWTSGGEQYF.

The rearrangement links TRBV5-4 to TRBJ2-3; no definite D call. The CDR3 has 14 residues. The V gene's germline CDR1 is SGHNT and CDR2 YYREEE (reference sequence). V was trimmed by 2 bases and J by 0 bases, leaving 7 bases between them. The CDR3 sequence is CASSLTPSTDTQYF. DNA for the CDR3: TGTGCCAGCAGCTTAACTCCTAGCACAGATACGCAGTATTTT.

This chain joins TRBV7-9 and TRBJ2-7, with TRBD2 matching 8 bases. The CDR3 runs to 12 residues. Germline V CDR1 and CDR2: SEHNR, FQNEAQ (reference sequence). The trim removed 3 bases at V and 9 bases at J, leaving 4 bases unmatched. Written as DNA, the CDR3 is TGTGCCAGCAGCTTCGGGGGGGTAGGGCAGTACTTC. It specifies CASSFGGVGQYF.